The 24 T cell receptor beta chains listed next were all sequenced from one sample in a study of T cell repertoires in ileal Crohn's disease. Method: immunoSEQ multiplex PCR; TCRdb's copy keeps in-frame clones and lacks some. The data show some 9,000 clones, with around 78% seen just once and 4.5% to 5% held by the top ten. Sequenced material: ileal tissue. These receptors came from an adult with Crohn's disease.

This clone was detected only a few times. The rearrangement links TRBV7-4 to TRBJ2-1, with D perhaps matching TRBD1 (6 bases). This CDR3 spans 18 amino acids. V lost 0 bases to trimming and J lost 0 bases, with 15 bases between them. Germline V lookup: CDR1 SGHVT, CDR2 SQSDAQ. The CDR3 sequence: CASSLAGTRVSSYNEQFF. The CDR3 DNA is TGTGCCAGCAGCTTAGCAGGGACACGAGTGAGCTCCTACAATGAGCAGTTCTTC.

This chain uses TRBV27 with TRBJ2-7, with D maybe TRBD1 (6 bases). The germline V and J ends were trimmed by 3 bases and 2 bases, with 11 bases remaining between them. This CDR3 is 14 amino acids long. Germline V gives CDR1 MNHEY, CDR2 SMNVEV (reference sequence). As DNA, the CDR3 is TGTGCCAGCAGTTTCATGGACAGAACCTACGAGCAGTACTTC. Encoded protein: CASSFMDRTYEQYF.

This sequence joins TRBV27 and TRBJ2-5; no definite D call. Trimming removed 3 bases from V and 0 bases from J, with 8 bases in between. Germline V gene sequence: CDR1 MNHEY, CDR2 SMNVEV (reference sequence). This CDR3 is 14 amino acids long. CDR3 coding DNA: TGTGCCAGCAGTTTTATCGGGTACCAAGAGACCCAGTACTTC. Translation gives CASSFIGYQETQYF.

The chain couples TRBV5-5 to TRBJ1-1, with 11 bases aligning to TRBD1. The CDR3 runs 16 residues. The V segment lost 6 bases and the J segment 1 base; nucleotides outside the gene matches: 8. In germline, CDR1 is SGHKS, CDR2 YYEKEE (reference sequence). The CDR3, as DNA: TGTGCCAGCACCCCTACCGGGACAGGGGGGAACACTGAAGCTTTCTTT. This codes for CASTPTGTGGNTEAFF.

The V call is TRBV27, the J call TRBJ1-4, with TRBD1 identical over 7 bases. The junction had 11 bases not matched to a gene; V was cut back by 5 bases and J by 8 bases. CDR1 MNHEY and CDR2 SMNVEV come from the germline V gene (reference sequence). The CDR3 runs 15 residues. The CDR3 is CASSTTDRPGEKLFF. CDR3 DNA sequence: TGTGCCAGCAGTACCACGGACAGGCCTGGGGAAAAACTGTTTTTT.

V is TRBV5-5 and J is TRBJ1-6, with 7 bases that match TRBD1. Germline-derived CDR1 and CDR2 are SGHKS and YYEKEE (reference sequence). V shed 2 bases and J 7 bases; nucleotides not matched to a gene: 3. CDR3 size: 14 residues. CDR3 nucleotide sequence: TGTGCCAGCAGCTTCGGGACAGCCAATTCACCCCTCCACTTT. Translated: CASSFGTANSPLHF.

The gene calls are TRBV14 and TRBJ1-1, with unresolved D. The CDR3 runs 13 residues. Between the trimmed V and J ends, which lost 1 base and 4 bases, there was a span of 7 bases. CDR1 is SGHDN, CDR2 FVKESK, per germline. CDR3 protein: CASSQGRITEAFF. CDR3 coding DNA: TGTGCCAGCAGCCAAGGGAGGATCACTGAAGCTTTCTTT.

V and J are TRBV28 and TRBJ1-5; tentative D call: TRBD1 (6 bases). The CDR3 length is 13 residues. V was cut by 3 bases and J by 7 bases, with 10 bases left in between. In germline, CDR1 is MDHEN, CDR2 SYDVKM. Here the CDR3 reads CASSFRGGQPQHF. Here the CDR3 DNA reads TGTGCCAGCAGTTTCAGGGGTGGGCAGCCCCAGCATTTT.

The gene calls are TRBV5-1 and TRBJ2-2; maybe TRBD1 (6 bases). This CDR3 is built from 15 residues. Germline assignment: CDR1 SGHRS and CDR2 YFSETQ. V shed 0 bases and J shed 5 bases, with 11 bases lying between them. The CDR3 sequence: CASSLEGHWTGELFF. In DNA, the CDR3 is TGCGCCAGCAGCTTGGAGGGACACTGGACCGGGGAGCTGTTTTTT.

The CDR3, as DNA: TGTGCGCGACTCCCCCACGAGCAGTACTTC. It translates to CARLPHEQYF. The chain joins TRBV9 to TRBJ2-7; no definite D call. Germline CDR1 reads SGDLS; CDR2 reads YYNGEE. The CDR3 extends over 10 amino acids. Filled out from reference TRBV9 and TRBJ2-7, the complete variable domain reads DSGVTQTPKHLITATGQRVTLRCSPRSGDLSVYWYQQSLDQGLQFLIQYYNGEERAKGNILERFSAQQFPDLHSELNLSSLELGDSALYFCARLPHEQYFGPGTRLTVT.

This CDR3 is CSVGQSNTEAFF. The CDR3, as DNA: TGCAGCGTCGGACAGTCGAACACTGAAGCTTTCTTT. The V and J genes are TRBV29-1 and TRBJ1-1; D is possibly TRBD1 (6 bases). CDR3 length: 12 residues. The V gene's germline CDR1 is SQVTM and CDR2 ANQGSEA. V lost 6 bases to trimming and J lost 1 base, with 9 bases between them.

The J gene is TRBJ1-2, the V gene TRBV5-4, with D tentatively TRBD1 (5 bases). Germline loops: CDR1 SGHNT, CDR2 YYREEE (reference sequence). The V end was cut by 0 bases, the J end by 3 bases, with 12 bases between. CDR3 size: 15 residues. Here the CDR3 reads CASSLGGSPDYGYTF. The DNA of the CDR3 is TGTGCCAGCAGCTTGGGGGGCAGCCCAGACTATGGCTACACCTTC.

The rearrangement links TRBV10-2 to TRBJ1-2; TRBD1 aligns across 7 bases. The CDR3 length is 14 residues. The ends lost 3 bases at V and 6 bases at J; junction bases unmatched: 7. CDR1 is WSHSY, CDR2 SAAADI, per germline. The CDR3 region is CASSDSDRDHGYTF. The CDR3 DNA sequence: TGCGCCAGCAGTGATAGCGACAGGGACCATGGCTACACCTTC.

The J gene is TRBJ1-5, the V gene TRBV6-6; 11 bases align to TRBD1. V was pared by 6 bases and J by 0 bases, with 4 bases of the junction left unmatched. This CDR3 comprises 16 residues. Germline CDR1 reads MNHNY; CDR2 reads SVGAGI (reference sequence). CDR3 protein: CASRGDRGYSNQPQHF. DNA for the CDR3: TGTGCCAGCAGAGGGGACAGGGGGTATAGCAATCAGCCCCAGCATTTT.

The J gene is TRBJ1-3, the V gene TRBV10-3; tentatively, D is TRBD1 (6 bases). This CDR3 is built from 14 residues. Trimming removed 6 bases at V and 0 bases at J, with 9 bases between. The germline gives CDR1 ENHRY, CDR2 SYGVKD. DNA of the CDR3: TGTGCCATCAGAACAGGGTCCTCTGGAAACACCATATATTTT. It translates to CAIRTGSSGNTIYF.

This chain joins TRBV13 and TRBJ2-1; 7 bases are shared with TRBD1. Germline-derived CDR1 and CDR2 are PRHDT and FYEKMQ (reference sequence). Germline trimming cut 4 bases from V and 3 bases from J; bases unmatched to any gene: 9. The CDR3 spans 16 residues. CDR3: CASSSRQGLDYNEQFF. The CDR3 nucleotides read TGTGCCAGCAGCTCCCGACAGGGCTTGGACTACAATGAGCAGTTCTTC.

This clone appeared a single time. This chain connects TRBV9 to TRBJ2-2, with 11 bases lining up with TRBD2. Germline V gene lookup returns CDR1 SGDLS and CDR2 YYNGEE. This CDR3 has 20 amino acids. Trimming took 2 bases from V and 2 from J; bases not matched to a gene: 14. The CDR3 coding sequence is TGTGCCAGCAGCGTGACCCTAGCGGGGGGCCGAAGACGAAACACCGGGGAGCTGTTTTTT. Protein product: CASSVTLAGGRRRNTGELFF.

This chain connects TRBV18 to TRBJ2-5, with 8 nucleotides matching TRBD1. This CDR3 spans 15 amino acids. The V segment lost 6 bases and the J segment 2 bases; nucleotides outside the gene matches: 8. Germline CDR1 is KGHSH and CDR2 is LQKENI. The CDR3 spells CASSPGQGRQETQYF. DNA for the CDR3: TGTGCCAGCTCCCCCGGACAGGGTAGGCAAGAGACCCAGTACTTC.

The gene calls are TRBV30 and TRBJ2-7; 9 bases are shared with TRBD2. Germline CDR1 is GTSNPN and CDR2 is SVGIG (reference sequence). This CDR3 is 14 amino acids long. V dropped 2 bases and J dropped 7; count of bases not matched to a gene: 9. CDR3 loop: CAWSKLAGSGEQYF. The CDR3 nucleotides read TGTGCCTGGAGTAAACTAGCGGGTAGTGGGGAGCAGTACTTC.

The chain joins TRBV5-5 to TRBJ2-7; 7 bases are a match to TRBD1. The V segment lost 6 bases and the J segment 4 bases; nucleotides outside the gene matches: 16. From germline, CDR1 is SGHKS and CDR2 YYEKEE (reference sequence). The length of the CDR3 is 16 residues. The CDR3 reads CASTEAPGTVTYEQYF. CDR3 DNA: TGTGCCAGCACCGAAGCTCCGGGGACAGTGACTTACGAGCAGTACTTC.

V gene TRBV7-2 combines with J gene TRBJ2-7; 9 bases line up with TRBD2. Germline V gene lookup returns CDR1 SGHTA and CDR2 FQGNSA. The CDR3 spans 13 residues. V gave up 8 bases and J gave up 7 bases; unmatched junction bases: 9. DNA for the CDR3: TGTGCCAGCGCCGGCGGGGGGGTCTGGGAGCAGTACTTC. It is translated as CASAGGGVWEQYF.

About this clone: Other nucleotide sequences from this sample produce the same CDR3. This sequence joins TRBV5-1 and TRBJ2-3, with 9 positions matching TRBD2. The germline gives CDR1 SGHRS, CDR2 YFSETQ. The CDR3 length is 15 residues. The V and J ends lost 3 bases and 0 bases, in that order; junction bases with no gene match: 2. CDR3 in amino acids: CASSWSGGSTDTQYF. DNA for the CDR3: TGCGCCAGCAGCTGGAGCGGGGGGAGCACAGATACGCAGTATTTT.

Regarding this clone: This specimen includes other DNA sequences encoding the same CDR3. The genes are TRBV18 and TRBJ1-3; D unresolved. The germline V gene has CDR1 KGHSH and CDR2 LQKENI. Trimming pared 2 bases from V and 4 bases from J, leaving 6 bases between. The CDR3 runs to 13 residues. As DNA, the CDR3 is TGTGCCAGCTCACCAGGGCCGGGAAACACCATATATTTT. This translates into CASSPGPGNTIYF.

The chain employs TRBV11-2 and TRBJ1-1; D uncertain. Germline CDR1 and CDR2: SGHAT and FQNNGV. The length of the CDR3 is 16 residues. The V gene lost 3 bases and the J gene lost 1 base, with 15 bases spanning the gap. The CDR3 coding sequence is TGTGCCAGCAGCTTTCAAGGTGGGCAGACGAACACTGAAGCTTTCTTT. Its protein is CASSFQGGQTNTEAFF.